This T cell receptor (beta chain) was identified in a study of blood T cell repertoires in COVID-19 (dated by TCRdb to 2020 to 2021). Background for the entire study: Samples covering the acute and convalescent phases of COVID-19 were provided by collaborators in the United States, Italy and Spain. The repertoires were released in a freely available public database intended as a resource for research on the immune response to SARS-CoV-2. Nearly every sample came with metadata listing a de-identified subject ID, COVID-19 status, age in years and sex. The prospective study material was composed of cDNA or gDNA derived from T cells, B-cell-depleted T cells, or PBMCs. Samples were obtained from the ongoing ImmuneRACE study (first 160 participants) and from some 1,300 subjects provided by 6 global collaborators. Deeply sampled blood TCRbeta repertoires from subjects exposed to, actively infected with, or recovered from COVID-19 were included in the dataset. Where available, HLA class I and class II types were obtained from metadata supplied by the sample provider rather than from assay-based typing. Study-wide conclusions, independent of this receptor: How much clinical and demographic metadata was included differed by source and by participant, and the metadata was provided uncurated.

TCRbeta CDR3 regions were amplified from genomic DNA using the immunoSEQ Assay, a bias-controlled multiplex PCR. The authors' analysis ran thus. Within the assay, amplification of reference gene primers was used to estimate how many nucleated cells each sample contained. To quantify the absolute abundance of each unique TCRbeta CDR3 rearrangement, sequence reads were collapsed and filtered. For each sample, productive Simpson clonality was calculated as the square root of Simpson's diversity index across productive rearrangements. As stored in TCRdb, this immuneACCESS dataset retains in-frame rearrangements with V and J assigned. A fraction of the clones does not appear; measured against another copy, unresolved V genes explain less than half of the discrepancy, and the remainder lacks a known reason. The V and J calls and clone size were taken over from that table, and D and trimming were inferred from the DNA. Recorded for this sample are roughly 58,000 clones; about 75% of them occurred a single time. The top ten clonotypes cover roughly 49% of the sample.

Looking up the germline V gene yields CDR1 MDHEN and CDR2 SYDVKM. The CDR3 numbers 16 residues from cysteine through phenylalanine. Only the CDR3 part of the read is kept: 48 bases, read in frame from the first base. Here V drops 7 bases and J drops 2 bases, and the junction holds 11 bases not matched to any gene. Participants in the prospective study were enrolled through a virtual design, were aged about 18 to 100 years, and lived in roughly 25 United States geographic areas. To assign participants to cohorts, the prospective study relied on clinical history that participants themselves reported in a screening survey and a study questionnaire. A participant counted as exposed if, within 2 weeks of entering the study, that participant had been in contact with someone who had a PCR-confirmed or clinician-diagnosed COVID-19 case. Each participant in the prospective study had whole blood, serum and a nasopharyngeal or oropharyngeal swab collected by mobile phlebotomists. Prospective study participants could optionally give additional blood draws and questionnaires over an approximately two-month period. Blood samples from the prospective study were shipped frozen or at room temperature prior to DNA extraction.

This clone was counted between two and nine times. The antigen it binds to is not known. Base qualities are not provided; no much larger clone lies one nucleotide away. The clonotype was recovered from an older woman who had been exposed to COVID-19. The rearranged chain carries TRBV28 and TRBJ2-3, with 8 bases aligning to TRBD2. The sequenced material came from PBMCs or T cells enriched from blood (not recorded which). Read as DNA, the sequence is TGTGCCAGCAAAGATCGGGGGGGAACATTCACAGATACGCAGTATTTT. It specifies CASKDRGGTFTDTQYF. With all but the CDR3 taken from the reference TRBV28 and TRBJ2-3 genes, the full variable domain is: DVKVTQSSRYLVKRTGEKVFLECVQDMDHENMFWYRQDPGLGLRLIYFSYDVKMKEKGDIPEGYSVSREKKERFSLILESASTNQTSMYLCASKDRGGTFTDTQYFGPGTRLTVL.